This entry lists 8 T cell receptor beta chains sequenced from one sample in a study of blood T cell repertoires in COVID-19. The assay was immunoSEQ multiplex PCR, and TCRdb's table has in-frame clones only and misses some. In the table there are under 45,000 clones, approximately 88% of which are singletons. The sample comprised peripheral blood. The receptors shown here come from a man between 60 and 75 years old with active COVID-19.

The rearrangement uses TRBV5-4 and TRBJ2-7; 8 nucleotides match TRBD2. V gave up 3 bases and J gave up 2 bases; unmatched junction bases: 7. The CDR3 has 15 amino acids. Germline-derived CDR1 and CDR2 are SGHNT and YYREEE (reference sequence). CDR3 loop: CASSSGSGEAYEQYF. DNA of the CDR3: TGTGCCAGCAGCTCAGGTAGCGGGGAGGCCTACGAGCAGTACTTC.

The genes are TRBV6-2 or TRBV6-3 and TRBJ2-7, with TRBD2 matching 11 bases. V dropped 5 bases and J dropped 3; count of bases not matched to a gene: 3. The CDR3 consists of 14 residues. From germline, CDR1 is MNHEY and CDR2 SVGEGT. CDR3 sequence reads: CASSSGTSGYEQYF. The CDR3 nucleotides read TGTGCCAGCAGTAGCGGGACTAGCGGCTACGAGCAGTACTTC.

The chain couples TRBV2 to TRBJ2-3, with TRBD2 identical over 10 bases. Trimming cost V 5 bases and J 6 bases; bases outside gene matches: 5. The CDR3 covers 14 residues. Germline CDR1 reads SNHLY; CDR2 reads FYNNEI. The CDR3 region has the DNA TGTGCCAGCAGTCCTGGACTAGCGGCCGATACGCAGTATTTT. Residues: CASSPGLAADTQYF.

Sample share makes this clone medium-sized. The chain joins TRBV14 to TRBJ2-7, with D tentatively TRBD1 (6 bases). CDR3 length equals 13 residues. Deletions cut 6 bases from V and 2 bases from J, with 11 bases between. CDR1 is SGHDN, CDR2 FVKESK, per germline. The CDR3 sequence is CASRNQGTYEQYF. The DNA of the CDR3 is TGTGCCAGCAGAAATCAGGGGACCTACGAGCAGTACTTC. Complete variable domain (other parts from reference TRBV14 and TRBJ2-7): EAGVTQFPSHSVIEKGQTVTLRCDPISGHDNLYWYRRVMGKEIKFLLHFVKESKQDESGMPNNRFLAERTGGTYSTLKVQPAELEDSGVYFCASRNQGTYEQYFGPGTRLTVT.

The chain combines TRBV6-1 with TRBJ1-6; 9 nucleotides align to TRBD1. Per germline, CDR1 MNHNS and CDR2 SASEGT. The CDR3 sequence is 15 residues long. V trimming: 2 bases; J trimming: 8 bases; junction bases outside the gene matches: 4. The CDR3 spells CASSESGQGYSPLHF. The CDR3 DNA reads TGTGCCAGCAGTGAATCCGGACAGGGGTATTCACCCCTCCACTTT.

The chain links TRBV24-1 to TRBJ2-1; 7 bases match TRBD2. The CDR3 covers 14 residues. The trim removed 3 bases at V and 6 bases at J, leaving 4 bases unmatched. In germline, CDR1 is KGHDR, CDR2 SFDVKD. The CDR3: CATSDKSGTNEQFF. CDR3 in DNA: TGTGCCACCAGTGATAAAAGCGGGACCAATGAGCAGTTCTTC.

The gene calls are TRBV5-4 and TRBJ2-5; 7 nucleotides align to TRBD2. The CDR3 consists of 17 residues. In germline, CDR1 is SGHNT, CDR2 YYREEE (reference sequence). Trimming at V came to 4 bases and at J to 4 bases, leaving 16 bases not matched to a gene. The CDR3 loop reads CASSAPRGGSRGETQYF. Here the CDR3 DNA reads TGTGCCAGCAGCGCACCGAGGGGCGGGAGCCGGGGAGAGACCCAGTACTTC.

This chain uses TRBV27 with TRBJ1-2, with 9 nucleotides matching TRBD1. V trimming: 5 bases; J trimming: 1 base; junction bases outside the gene matches: 5. The CDR3 loop spans 15 amino acids. From germline, CDR1 is MNHEY and CDR2 SMNVEV (reference sequence). The CDR3 loop is CASSTGQGINYGYTF. CDR3 sequence (DNA): TGTGCCAGCAGTACCGGACAGGGGATTAACTATGGCTACACCTTC.